This entry is about one TCR beta chain. Its recognized antigen is unknown. Per-base quality was not reported, and no clone a single base away is much larger than it. TCRbeta CDR3 regions were amplified from genomic DNA by means of the immunoSEQ Assay, a bias-controlled multiplex PCR. On the study's bioinformatics: The number of nucleated cells in each sample was estimated from the amplification of reference gene primers within the assay. To quantify the absolute abundance of each unique TCRbeta CDR3 rearrangement, sequence reads were collapsed and filtered. For each sample, productive Simpson clonality was calculated as the square root of Simpson's diversity index across productive rearrangements. TCRdb took over this immuneACCESS table, retaining in-frame rearrangements with V and J assigned. Such tables are incomplete; in checked studies, under half of the missing clones stem from an unresolved V gene, and the remainder is unexplained. That table is the source of V, J and clone size, and D and trimming were worked out from the DNA. The sample includes 300,000 to 450,000 clones, with more than 80% observed a single time. About 2.9% of the sample rests with the top ten.

The record originates from a study of blood T cell repertoires in COVID-19 (dated by TCRdb to about 2020). As for the study more broadly: Samples from collaborators originated in the United States, Italy and Spain and spanned both the acute and convalescent phases of COVID-19. HLA class I and class II types, where available, came from metadata supplied by the sample provider rather than from assay-based typing. The samples were drawn from the first 160 participants of the ongoing ImmuneRACE study and from roughly 1,300 subjects provided by 6 global collaborators. The repertoires were made available in a free public database intended to serve as a resource for research on the immune response to SARS-CoV-2. The prospective study material was composed of cDNA or gDNA derived from T cells, B-cell-depleted T cells, or PBMCs. Nearly every sample came with metadata listing a de-identified subject ID, COVID-19 status, age in years and sex. Deeply sampled blood TCRbeta repertoires from subjects exposed to, actively infected with, or recovered from COVID-19 were included in the dataset. Overall study outcomes, separate from this receptor: How much clinical and demographic metadata was included differed by source and by participant, and the metadata was provided uncurated.

In Seattle, one collaborating source enrolled patients while the infection was active and tracked those patients longitudinally over the course of disease. The collaborating institutions used their own protocols to collect whole blood in K2EDTA tubes. For TCRbeta analysis, collaborators shipped samples in one of three forms: frozen whole blood, isolated PBMCs, or DNA extracted from either of those sample types. Clipping removes 3 bases from V and 8 bases from J, with 5 as the unmatched junction base count. Its CDR3 holds 13 amino acids, cysteine through phenylalanine. Only the CDR3 part of the read is kept: 39 bases, read in frame from the first base. From the germline V gene (reference sequence), CDR1 is LNHDA and CDR2 is SQIVND.

Sequenced: peripheral blood. The V gene is TRBV19 and the J gene is TRBJ1-1; the central 8 bases match TRBD1. The clonotype comes from a woman in her 30s with COVID-19, enrolled during active disease. The DNA sequence reads TGTGCCAGTAGTATTCTACGACAGGGGGAAGCTTTCTTT. Translated, this gives CASSILRQGEAFF.